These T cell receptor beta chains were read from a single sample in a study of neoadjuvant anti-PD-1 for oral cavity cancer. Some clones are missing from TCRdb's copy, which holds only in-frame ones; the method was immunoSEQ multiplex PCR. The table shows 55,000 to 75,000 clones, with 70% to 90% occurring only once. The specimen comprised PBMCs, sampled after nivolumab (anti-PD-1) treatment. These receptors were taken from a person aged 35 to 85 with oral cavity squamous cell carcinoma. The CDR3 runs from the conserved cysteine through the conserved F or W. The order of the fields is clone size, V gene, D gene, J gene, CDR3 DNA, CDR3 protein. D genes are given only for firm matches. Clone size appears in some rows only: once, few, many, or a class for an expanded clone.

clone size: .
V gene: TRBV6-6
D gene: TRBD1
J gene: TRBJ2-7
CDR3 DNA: TGTGCCAGCAGTTACAACCGGGACAGAAGTTACGAGCAGTACTTC
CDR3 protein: CASSYNRDRSYEQYF

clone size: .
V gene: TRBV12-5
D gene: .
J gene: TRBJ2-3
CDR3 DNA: TGTGCTAGTGGTTTGCGTATGAGCACAGATACGCAGTATTTT
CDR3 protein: CASGLRMSTDTQYF

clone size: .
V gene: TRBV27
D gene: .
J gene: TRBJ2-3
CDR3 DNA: TGTGCCAGCAGTTTACGCGGGGGCACAGATACGCAGTATTTT
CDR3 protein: CASSLRGGTDTQYF

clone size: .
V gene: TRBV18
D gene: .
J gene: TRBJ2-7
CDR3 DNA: TGTGCCAGCACTACGGTAGCCGAGAGTTCCTACGAGCAGTACTTC
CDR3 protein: CASTTVAESSYEQYF

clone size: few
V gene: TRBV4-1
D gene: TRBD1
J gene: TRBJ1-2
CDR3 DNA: TGCGCCAGCAGCCAAGATAGGACAGGACTTGGCTACACCTTC
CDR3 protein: CASSQDRTGLGYTF

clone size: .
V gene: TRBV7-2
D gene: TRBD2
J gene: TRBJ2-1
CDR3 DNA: TGTGCCACCCCCGGGCGGGAGAGGTCCTACAATGAGCAGTTCTTC
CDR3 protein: CATPGRERSYNEQFF

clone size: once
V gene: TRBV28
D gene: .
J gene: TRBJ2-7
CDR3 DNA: TGTGCCAGCAGTCTTCCCGCGACAGCCTACGAGCAGTACTTC
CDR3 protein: CASSLPATAYEQYF

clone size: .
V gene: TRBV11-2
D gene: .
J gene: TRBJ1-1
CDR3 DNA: TGTGCCAGCAGCTTAGACCGGCTCAGCACTGAAGCTTTCTTT
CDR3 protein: CASSLDRLSTEAFF

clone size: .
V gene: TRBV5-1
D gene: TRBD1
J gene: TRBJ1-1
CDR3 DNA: TGCGCCAGCAGCTTTCAGGGGGGACACACTGAAGCTTTCTTT
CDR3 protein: CASSFQGGHTEAFF

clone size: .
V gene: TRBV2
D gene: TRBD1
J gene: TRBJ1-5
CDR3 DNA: TGTGCCAGCAGTTGGACAGGGAACGATCAGCCCCAGCATTTT
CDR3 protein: CASSWTGNDQPQHF

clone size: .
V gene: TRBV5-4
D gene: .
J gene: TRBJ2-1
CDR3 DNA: TGTGCCAGCAGCTCCCAGAGTGGCAACAATGAGCAGTTCTTC
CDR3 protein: CASSSQSGNNEQFF

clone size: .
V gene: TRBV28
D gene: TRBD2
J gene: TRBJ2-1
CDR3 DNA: TGTGCCAGCAGTTTTCGAGTCACTAGCGTCCCCTACAATGAGCAGTTCTTC
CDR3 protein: CASSFRVTSVPYNEQFF

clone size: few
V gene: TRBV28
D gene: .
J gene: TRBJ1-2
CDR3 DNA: TGTGCCAGCAGTGCCCGGAGATGGGACTACACCTTC
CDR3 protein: CASSARRWDYTF

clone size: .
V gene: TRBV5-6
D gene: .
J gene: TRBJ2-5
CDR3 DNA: TGTGCCAGCAGCTTGAGTTACAGTAGAGAGACCCAGTACTTC
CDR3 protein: CASSLSYSRETQYF

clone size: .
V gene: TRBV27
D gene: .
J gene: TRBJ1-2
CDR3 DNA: TGTGCCAGCAGTCCCAAACAGGCGGCCTACTATGGCTACACCTTC
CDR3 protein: CASSPKQAAYYGYTF

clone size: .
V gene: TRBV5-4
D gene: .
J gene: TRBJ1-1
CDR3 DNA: TGTGCCAGCAGCAAAAACACTGAAGCTTTCTTT
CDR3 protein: CASSKNTEAFF

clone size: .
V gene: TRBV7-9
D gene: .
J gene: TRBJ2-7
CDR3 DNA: TGTGCCAGCAGCTTAGGTACGGCGGGGTTCTACGAGCAGTACTTC
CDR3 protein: CASSLGTAGFYEQYF

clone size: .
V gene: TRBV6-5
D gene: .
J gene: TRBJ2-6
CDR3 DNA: TGTGCCAGCAGTTACTCATCAGTAACCGGGGCCAACGTCCTGACTTTC
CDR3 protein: CASSYSSVTGANVLTF

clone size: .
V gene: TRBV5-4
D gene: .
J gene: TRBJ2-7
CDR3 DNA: TGTGCCAGCAGCGATCAGGTGAACTACGAGCAGTACTTC
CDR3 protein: CASSDQVNYEQYF

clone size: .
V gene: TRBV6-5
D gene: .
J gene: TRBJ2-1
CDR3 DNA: TGTGCCAGCAGTTACCAAGTGGGGGCACACAATGAGCAGTTCTTC
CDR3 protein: CASSYQVGAHNEQFF

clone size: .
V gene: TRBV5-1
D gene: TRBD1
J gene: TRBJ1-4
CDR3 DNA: TGCGCCAGCAGCGAGGGACAGGGGGTAGGAAATGAAAAACTGTTTTTT
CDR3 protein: CASSEGQGVGNEKLFF

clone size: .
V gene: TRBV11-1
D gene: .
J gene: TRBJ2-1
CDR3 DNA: TGTGCCAGCAGCTTAGATTGGGGCCATGAGCAGTTCTTC
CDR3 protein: CASSLDWGHEQFF

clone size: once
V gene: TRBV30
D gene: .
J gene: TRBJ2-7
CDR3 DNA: TGTGCCTGGAGAGGTCAGGAGAGCTCCTACGAGCAGTACTTC
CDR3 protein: CAWRGQESSYEQYF

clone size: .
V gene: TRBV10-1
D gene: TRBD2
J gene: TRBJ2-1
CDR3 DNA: TGCGCCAGCAGTGGACTAGCGCCGTACAATGAGCAGTTCTTC
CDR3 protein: CASSGLAPYNEQFF

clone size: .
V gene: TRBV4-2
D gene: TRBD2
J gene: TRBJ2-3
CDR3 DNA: TGTGCCAGCAGCCAAGATCAAACTAGCGGGTCCTACACAGATACGCAGTATTTT
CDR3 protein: CASSQDQTSGSYTDTQYF

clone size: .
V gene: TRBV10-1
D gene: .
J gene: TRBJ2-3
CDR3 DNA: TGCGCCAGCAGTGAGCTCGGATATTTCGCTACCTTCGGTGATACGCAGTATTTT
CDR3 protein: CASSELGYFATFGDTQYF

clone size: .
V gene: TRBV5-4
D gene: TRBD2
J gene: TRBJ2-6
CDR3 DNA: TGTGCCAGCAGCCTTAGCGGGACCAGCTCTGGGGCCAACGTCCTGACTTTC
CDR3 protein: CASSLSGTSSGANVLTF

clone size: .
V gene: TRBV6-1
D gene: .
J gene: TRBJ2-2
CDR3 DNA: TGTGCCAGCTCCTCTTCAGGGACAAACACCGGGGAGCTGTTTTTT
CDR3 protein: CASSSSGTNTGELFF

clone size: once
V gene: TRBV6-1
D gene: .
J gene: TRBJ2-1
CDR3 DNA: TGTGCCAGCAGCGAAGGGGAACGGAATATTTACAATGAGCAGTTCTTC
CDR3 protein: CASSEGERNIYNEQFF

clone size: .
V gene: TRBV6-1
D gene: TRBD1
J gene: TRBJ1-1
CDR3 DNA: TGTGCCAGCAGAGGACAGGGACAACGCGCGGAAGCTTTCTTT
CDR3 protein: CASRGQGQRAEAFF

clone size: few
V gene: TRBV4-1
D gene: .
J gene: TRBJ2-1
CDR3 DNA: TGCGCCAGCAGCCAAGTAAATCTCATCTCCTACAATGAGCAGTTCTTC
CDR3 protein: CASSQVNLISYNEQFF

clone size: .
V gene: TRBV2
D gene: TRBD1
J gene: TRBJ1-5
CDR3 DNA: TGTGCCAGCAGGCGGGACAGGGTCGGGGCCTATCAGCCCCAGCATTTT
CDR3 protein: CASRRDRVGAYQPQHF

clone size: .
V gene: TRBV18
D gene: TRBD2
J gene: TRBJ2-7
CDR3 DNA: TGTGCCAGCTCACTGAATCTACCGACTAGCGGGTTAACCTACGAGCAGTACTTC
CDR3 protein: CASSLNLPTSGLTYEQYF

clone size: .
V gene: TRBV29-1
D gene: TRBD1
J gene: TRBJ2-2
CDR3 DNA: TGCAGCGTGGACAGGTCGAACACCGGGGAGCTGTTTTTT
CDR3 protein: CSVDRSNTGELFF

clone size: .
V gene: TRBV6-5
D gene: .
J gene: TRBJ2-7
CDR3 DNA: TGTGCCAGCAGTTTAGAGGGGGGCGGCTCCTACGAGCAGTACTTC
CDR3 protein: CASSLEGGGSYEQYF